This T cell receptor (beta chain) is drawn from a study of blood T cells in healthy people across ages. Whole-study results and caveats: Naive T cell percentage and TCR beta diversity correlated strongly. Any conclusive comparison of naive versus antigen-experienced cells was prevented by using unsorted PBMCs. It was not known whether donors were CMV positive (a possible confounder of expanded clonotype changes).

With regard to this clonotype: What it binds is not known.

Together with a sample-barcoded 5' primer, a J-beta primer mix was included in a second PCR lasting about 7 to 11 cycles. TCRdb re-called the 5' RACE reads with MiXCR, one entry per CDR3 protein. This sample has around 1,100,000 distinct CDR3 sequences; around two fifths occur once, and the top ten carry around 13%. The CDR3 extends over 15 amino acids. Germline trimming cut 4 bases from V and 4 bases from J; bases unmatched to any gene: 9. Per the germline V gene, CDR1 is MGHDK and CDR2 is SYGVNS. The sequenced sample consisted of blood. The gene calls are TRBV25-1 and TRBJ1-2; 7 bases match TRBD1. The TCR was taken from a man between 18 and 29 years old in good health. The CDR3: CASSVGGIRSYGYTF. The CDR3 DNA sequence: TGTGCCAGCAGTGTAGGGGGCATTCGTTCCTATGGCTACACCTTC.